This T cell receptor beta chain was retrieved from a study of blood T cells in healthy people across ages. V trimming: 7 bases; J trimming: 7 bases; junction bases outside the gene matches: 11. The CDR3 totals 14 residues. CDR1 and CDR2 from the germline V gene are MGHDK and SYGVNS. With a J-beta primer mix and a sample-barcoded 5' primer, a second PCR ran roughly 7 to 11 cycles. TCRdb processed the 5' RACE reads anew with MiXCR; each CDR3 protein has one entry. The sample has around 1,000,000 distinct CDR3 sequences; roughly a quarter are singletons. In addition, the sample was reused for a study of T cells of mothers and their children.

The sequence came from a girl aged 2-10 years in good health. The chain joins TRBV25-1 to TRBJ2-7, with 9 bases aligning to TRBD2. What was sequenced was blood. CDR3 bases: TGTGCCAGCAAGGTTAGCGGGAGTCCTGGGGAGCAGTACTTC. Translation gives CASKVSGSPGEQYF.